Reported below is one TCR beta chain. Its antigen remains unidentified. The data derive from a study of cytomegalovirus exposure and HLA in healthy donors. In the PCR, 60 Vbeta and 13 Jbeta primers were used. TCRdb's table, derived via immunoSEQ multiplex PCR, lists solely in-frame clones and lacks some. The profile covers over 150,000 clones, with about 77% appearing a single time and 2.5% to 3.5% taken by the ten largest. Study findings and constraints: In terms of immune exposure information, only CMV serostatus was available. In vitro testing confirmed a few CMV-associated chains as specific for CMV antigens.

Sequences were obtained from PBMCs. This clonotype was sampled from a woman in her twenties or thirties in good health and CMV-seronegative.

DNA of the CDR3: TGCAGCGTCATTCCTCGACAGGGAGGCGCCTACGAGCAGTACTTC. Residues: CSVIPRQGGAYEQYF. V gene TRBV29-1 combines with J gene TRBJ2-7; a possible D gene is TRBD1 (7 bases). With 6 bases removed from V and 2 bases from J, the gap between germline ends came to 20 bases. The CDR3 contains 15 residues. Germline V gene sequence: CDR1 SQVTM, CDR2 ANQGSEA.